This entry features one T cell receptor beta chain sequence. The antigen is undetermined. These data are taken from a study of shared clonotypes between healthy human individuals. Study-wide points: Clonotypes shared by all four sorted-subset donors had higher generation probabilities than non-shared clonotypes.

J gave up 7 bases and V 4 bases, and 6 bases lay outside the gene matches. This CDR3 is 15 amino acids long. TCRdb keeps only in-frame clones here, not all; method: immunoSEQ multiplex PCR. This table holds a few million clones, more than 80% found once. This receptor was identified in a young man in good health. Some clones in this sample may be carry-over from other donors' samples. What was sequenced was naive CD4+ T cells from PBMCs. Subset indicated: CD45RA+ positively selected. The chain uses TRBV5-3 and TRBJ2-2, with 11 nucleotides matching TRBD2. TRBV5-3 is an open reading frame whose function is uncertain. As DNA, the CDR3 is TGTGCCAGAAGCGTTAGCGGGAGGGCCGACGGGGAGCTGTTTTTT. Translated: CARSVSGRADGELFF.